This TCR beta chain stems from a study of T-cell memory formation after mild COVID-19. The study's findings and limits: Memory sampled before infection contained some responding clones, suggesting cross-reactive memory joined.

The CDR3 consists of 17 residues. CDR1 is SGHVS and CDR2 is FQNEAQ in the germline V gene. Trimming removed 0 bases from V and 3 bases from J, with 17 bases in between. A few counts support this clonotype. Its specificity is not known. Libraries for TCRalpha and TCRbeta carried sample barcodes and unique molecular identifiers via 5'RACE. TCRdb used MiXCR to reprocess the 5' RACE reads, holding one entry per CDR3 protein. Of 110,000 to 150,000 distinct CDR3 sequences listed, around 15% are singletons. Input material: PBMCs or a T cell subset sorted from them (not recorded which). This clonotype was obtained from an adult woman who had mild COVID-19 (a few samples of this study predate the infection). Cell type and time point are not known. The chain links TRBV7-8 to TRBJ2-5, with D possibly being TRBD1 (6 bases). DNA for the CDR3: TGTGCCAGCAGCTTAGCTTATCGGAACAGGGCTGAAGAGACCCAGTACTTC. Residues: CASSLAYRNRAEETQYF.